These 21 T cell receptor beta chains were all obtained from the same sample, sequenced in a study of cytomegalovirus exposure and HLA in healthy donors. A multiplex PCR was run with 60 Vbeta primers and 13 Jbeta primers. Sequencing was performed with immunoSEQ multiplex PCR; in TCRdb, only in-frame clones are kept and a portion is missing. The specimen's table records around 100,000 clones. Source material: PBMCs. Receptors were obtained from a man aged 25-40 years in good health and CMV-seronegative.

V and J are TRBV6-1 and TRBJ1-6, with 8 bases that match TRBD1. The CDR3 has 15 amino acids. Germline CDR1 and CDR2: MNHNS and SASEGT. The J segment lost 6 bases and the V segment lost 4 bases, leaving 5 bases of the junction unmatched. The CDR3 protein is CASSALDRVNSPLHF. CDR3 coding DNA: TGTGCCAGCAGTGCGCTGGACAGGGTTAATTCACCCCTCCACTTT.

The J gene is TRBJ2-6, the V gene TRBV5-8; tentative D call: TRBD2 (5 bases). CDR3 size: 16 residues. CDR1 and CDR2 (germline): SGHTS, YDEGEE. V was trimmed by 0 bases and J by 0 bases, leaving 7 bases between them. For the CDR3, the DNA is TGTGCCAGCAGCTTGGTCGGGATCTCTGGGGCCAACGTCCTGACTTTC. Amino acids: CASSLVGISGANVLTF.

The chain couples TRBV2 to TRBJ2-7, with 9 positions matching TRBD2. In germline, CDR1 is SNHLY, CDR2 FYNNEI. This CDR3 region has 14 residues. Germline trimming cut 7 bases from V and 2 bases from J; bases unmatched to any gene: 6. The CDR3 nucleotides read TGTGCCAGCATCCTACTAGCGGGCCCCTACGAGCAGTACTTC. The encoded protein is CASILLAGPYEQYF.

The rearrangement joins TRBV27 to TRBJ2-1, with TRBD1 matching 10 bases. This CDR3 spans 16 amino acids. The J segment lost 3 bases and the V segment lost 10 bases, leaving 12 bases of the junction unmatched. Germline-derived CDR1 and CDR2 are MNHEY and SMNVEV (reference sequence). As DNA, the CDR3 is TGTGCCACCAGACAGGGGGCTGCCGCGATCTACAATGAGCAGTTCTTC. Residues: CATRQGAAAIYNEQFF.

The chain uses TRBV5-1 and TRBJ2-3, with a possible D match to TRBD1 (5 bases). Trimming left V 3 bases short and J 2 bases short, with 10 bases between. Germline CDR1 SGHRS, CDR2 YFSETQ. The CDR3 contains 14 residues. CDR3: CASSWGTDTDTQYF. Here the CDR3 DNA reads TGCGCCAGCAGCTGGGGCACCGACACAGATACGCAGTATTTT.

The J gene is TRBJ1-2, the V gene TRBV5-1, with D unclear. V was clipped by 0 bases and J by 2 bases, with 8 bases between them. This CDR3 has 14 residues. Germline values: CDR1 SGHRS, CDR2 YFSETQ. Here the CDR3 DNA reads TGCGCCAGCAGCTTGGAATCTCCGAACTATGGCTACACCTTC. Residues: CASSLESPNYGYTF.

J is TRBJ2-7 and V is TRBV7-9, with D possibly TRBD1 on 6 matching bases. Looked up from germline, CDR1 is SEHNR and CDR2 is FQNEAQ (reference sequence). V dropped 5 bases and J dropped 5 bases, with 16 bases sitting between them. The CDR3 spans 14 residues. This CDR3 reads CASSTRDTNDEQYF. The DNA for the CDR3 is TGTGCCAGCAGCACCCGGGACACGAACGACGAGCAGTACTTC.

CDR3 DNA: TGTGCCAGCAGCCCGTATGGGACAGGGAACACCGGGGAGCTGTTTTTT. Translation: CASSPYGTGNTGELFF. The genes are TRBV7-2 and TRBJ2-2; 8 bases map to TRBD1. The germline V gene has CDR1 SGHTA and CDR2 FQGNSA. Trimming took 5 bases from V and 1 from J; bases not matched to a gene: 6. The CDR3 extends over 16 amino acids.

The V call is TRBV9, the J call TRBJ2-1; weak D call: TRBD1 (6 bases). This CDR3 is 15 amino acids long. Germline V lookup: CDR1 SGDLS, CDR2 YYNGEE. V lost 4 bases and J 0 bases, leaving 11 bases between the germline ends. This CDR3 is CASSSGTTSYNEQFF. In DNA form, the CDR3 reads TGTGCCAGCAGCTCCGGGACAACCTCCTACAATGAGCAGTTCTTC.

The chain uses TRBV10-2 and TRBJ1-2; no firm D call. Trimming took 2 bases from V and 6 from J, leaving 13 bases between them. The CDR3 runs 14 residues. Germline V lookup: CDR1 WSHSY, CDR2 SAAADI. The CDR3: CASSEPGVGNGYTF. For the CDR3, the DNA is TGCGCCAGCAGTGAGCCCGGGGTTGGGAATGGCTACACCTTC.

The chain employs TRBV2 and TRBJ2-7; 8 nucleotides align to TRBD1. This CDR3 comprises 13 residues. The germline CDR1 and CDR2 sequences are SNHLY and FYNNEI. Germline trimming cut 5 bases from V and 5 bases from J; bases unmatched to any gene: 5. DNA for the CDR3: TGTGCCAGCAGTCTACAGGGGGTCAACGAGCAGTACTTC. Amino acid sequence: CASSLQGVNEQYF.

This chain connects TRBV6-1 to TRBJ1-5; 7 bases line up with TRBD1. Germline lookup yields CDR1 MNHNS and CDR2 SASEGT. V lost 5 bases, J lost 5 bases, and 9 bases stayed unmatched. CDR3 length: 15 residues. This chain's CDR3 is CASSLSGTAYQPQHF. DNA of the CDR3: TGTGCCAGCAGTCTTTCCGGGACAGCATATCAGCCCCAGCATTTT.

This chain links TRBV7-2 with TRBJ1-2, with D hard to call. Trimming removed 3 bases at V and 0 bases at J, with 14 bases between. The CDR3 is 16 residues long. CDR1 and CDR2 from the germline V gene are SGHTA and FQGNSA. This chain's CDR3 is CASSFGRRATNYGYTF. For the CDR3, the DNA is TGTGCCAGCAGCTTCGGCAGGCGCGCGACTAACTATGGCTACACCTTC.

The rearrangement uses TRBV18 and TRBJ1-1, with TRBD1 matching 8 bases. This CDR3 is built from 14 residues. Germline CDR1 is KGHSH and CDR2 is LQKENI. V was pared by 2 bases and J by 4 bases, with 3 bases of the junction left unmatched. The CDR3 DNA reads TGTGCCAGCTCACCATTCCAGGGGGCCACTGAAGCTTTCTTT. It yields the protein CASSPFQGATEAFF.

The chain recombines TRBV30 with TRBJ2-5; possible D gene TRBD1, 6 bases. Near its end, the DNA agrees better with TRBJ2-7, so the J call may be wrong. This CDR3 region has 14 residues. Germline V gene sequence: CDR1 GTSNPN, CDR2 SVGIG (reference sequence). The CDR3, as DNA: TGTGCCGGGCTCTCACAGGGAAAGGGGTACGAGCAGTACTTC. It is translated as CAGLSQGKGYEQYF.

The chain combines TRBV5-6 with TRBJ1-5, with TRBD1 matching over 8 bases. CDR3 length equals 16 residues. CDR1 and CDR2 (germline): SGHDT, YYEEEE. Trimming removed 3 bases from V and 5 bases from J; junction bases left unmatched: 10. Here the CDR3 reads CASSSLPDRADQPQHF. CDR3 nucleotides: TGTGCCAGCAGCTCCCTTCCGGACAGGGCCGATCAGCCCCAGCATTTT.

The chain uses TRBV5-1 and TRBJ2-7; 10 positions match TRBD1. Per the germline V gene, CDR1 is SGHRS and CDR2 is YFSETQ. Unmatched junction bases numbered 2, after V lost 0 bases and J lost 2 bases. This CDR3 has 15 amino acids. The CDR3 region has the DNA TGCGCCAGCAGCTTGGCCGGGACAGGGGCCTACGAGCAGTACTTC. This codes for CASSLAGTGAYEQYF.

CDR3 DNA sequence: TGTGCCAGCAGTCCCCGGACAGGGGACCCTGAAGCTTTCTTT. Translating gives CASSPRTGDPEAFF. This chain links TRBV28 with TRBJ1-1, with TRBD1 identical over 9 bases. The V segment lost 5 bases and the J segment 6 bases; nucleotides outside the gene matches: 7. From germline, CDR1 is MDHEN and CDR2 SYDVKM. The CDR3 is made up of 14 amino acids.

The chain has TRBV13 and TRBJ2-2; TRBD2 might be the D (5 bases). V lost 3 bases and J lost 1, with 12 bases in between. The V gene's germline CDR1 is PRHDT and CDR2 FYEKMQ (reference sequence). This CDR3 spans 16 amino acids. CDR3 bases: TGTGCCAGCAGCTTTGGAGGTCTGATGAACACCGGGGAGCTGTTTTTT. Its protein is CASSFGGLMNTGELFF.

The V and J genes are TRBV7-2 and TRBJ2-4, with TRBD2 matching 7 bases. The V gene's germline CDR1 is SGHTA and CDR2 FQGNSA. CDR3 length: 16 amino acids. The junction had 6 bases not matched to a gene; V was cut back by 4 bases and J by 0 bases. The CDR3 nucleotides are TGTGCCAGCAGCTGGGGGGGGGAAATAGCCAAAAACATTCAGTACTTC. The encoded protein is CASSWGGEIAKNIQYF.

The chain couples TRBV9 to TRBJ2-5, with TRBD1 matching 10 bases. V was pared by 4 bases and J by 4 bases, with 7 bases of the junction left unmatched. This CDR3 has 15 amino acids. The germline gives CDR1 SGDLS, CDR2 YYNGEE. The CDR3, as DNA: TGTGCCAGCAGCTCAAGGGACAGGGGACGAGAGACCCAGTACTTC. Protein product: CASSSRDRGRETQYF.